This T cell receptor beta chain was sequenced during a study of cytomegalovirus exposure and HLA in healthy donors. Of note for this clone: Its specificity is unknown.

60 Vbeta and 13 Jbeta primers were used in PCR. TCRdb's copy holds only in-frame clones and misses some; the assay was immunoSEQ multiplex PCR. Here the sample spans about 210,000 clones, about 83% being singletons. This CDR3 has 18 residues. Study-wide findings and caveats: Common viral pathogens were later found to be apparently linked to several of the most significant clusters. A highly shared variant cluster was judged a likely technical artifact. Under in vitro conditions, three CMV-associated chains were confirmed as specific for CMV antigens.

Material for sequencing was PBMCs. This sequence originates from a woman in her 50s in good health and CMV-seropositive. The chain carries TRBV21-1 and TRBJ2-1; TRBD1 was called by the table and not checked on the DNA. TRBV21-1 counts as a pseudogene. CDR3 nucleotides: TGTGCCATCACAGGGGGCGTCCCCCCCGACCTCACCTACAATGAGCAGTTCTTC. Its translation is CAITGGVPPDLTYNEQFF.